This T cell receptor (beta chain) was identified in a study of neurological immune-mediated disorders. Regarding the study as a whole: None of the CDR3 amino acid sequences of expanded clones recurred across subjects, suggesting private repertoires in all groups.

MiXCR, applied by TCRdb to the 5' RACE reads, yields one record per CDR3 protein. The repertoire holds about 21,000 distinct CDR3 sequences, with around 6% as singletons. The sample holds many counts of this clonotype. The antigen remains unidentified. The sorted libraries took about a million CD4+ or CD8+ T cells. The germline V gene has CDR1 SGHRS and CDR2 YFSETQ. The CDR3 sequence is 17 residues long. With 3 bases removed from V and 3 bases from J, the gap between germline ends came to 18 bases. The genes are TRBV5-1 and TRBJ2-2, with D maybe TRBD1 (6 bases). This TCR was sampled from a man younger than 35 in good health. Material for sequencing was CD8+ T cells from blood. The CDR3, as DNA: TGCGCCAGCAGCTCCCCGACGGGACACCCGGACACCGGGGAGCTGTTTTTT. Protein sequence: CASSSPTGHPDTGELFF.